These 28 T cell receptor beta chains were all obtained from the same sample, sequenced in a study of cytomegalovirus exposure and HLA in healthy donors listed by TCRdb under 2017. The library was produced with the immunoSEQ multiplex PCR assay. The multiplex PCR relied on a mix of 60 forward primers for TCR Vbeta segments and 13 reverse primers for TCR Jbeta segments. This is the immuneACCESS table as TCRdb keeps it, with only in-frame sequences that have V and J called. A part of the clones is gone; compared with another copy, unresolved V genes explain less than half, and the rest is unexplained. The sample profile shows 140,000 to 150,000 clones; around two thirds of them were found once. The ten largest clones capture 1.8% of the sample. The sequencing sample was made of PBMCs. The receptors shown here come from a male donor in good health and CMV-seronegative.

This clone was counted once. The chain links TRBV18 to TRBJ1-6; TRBD1 agrees at 12 bases. This CDR3 spans 19 amino acids. Germline V lookup: CDR1 KGHSH, CDR2 LQKENI. V lost 6 bases to trimming and J lost 7 bases; unmatched junction nucleotides: 16. DNA of the CDR3: TGTGCCAGCTCGGTTCGGGACAGGGGGCAAAAAGGGGAAAATTCACCCCTCCACTTT. The encoded protein is CASSVRDRGQKGENSPLHF. Variable domain in full (rest from reference TRBV18 and TRBJ1-6): NAGVMQNPRHLVRRRGQEARLRCSPMKGHSHVYWYRQLPEEGLKFMVYLQKENIIDESGMPKERFSAEFPKEGPSILRIQQVVRGDSAAYFCASSVRDRGQKGENSPLHFGNGTRLTVT.

The chain joins TRBV19 to TRBJ2-5; 9 nucleotides match TRBD1. There are 14 residues in the CDR3. The trim removed 6 bases at V and 2 bases at J, leaving 4 bases unmatched. CDR1 is LNHDA, CDR2 SQIVND, per germline (reference sequence). DNA for the CDR3: TGTGCCAGTAGGGACAGGGGTTTTCAAGAGACCCAGTACTTC. This gives the protein CASRDRGFQETQYF.

This chain connects TRBV6-5 to TRBJ2-7; maybe TRBD1 (5 bases). The germline V and J ends were trimmed by 0 bases and 11 bases, with 11 bases remaining between them. The CDR3 length is 12 residues. The germline V gene encodes CDR1 MNHEY and CDR2 SVGAGI. The CDR3 sequence: CASSYSRTKEYF. CDR3 DNA sequence: TGTGCCAGCAGTTACTCACGGACAAAAGAGTACTTC.

The V call is TRBV18, the J call TRBJ1-4, with a possible D match to TRBD1 (6 bases). Germline V gives CDR1 KGHSH, CDR2 LQKENI. The CDR3 totals 15 residues. V shed 0 bases and J shed 4 bases, with 9 bases lying between them. CDR3 protein: CASSPPGADNEKLFF. In nucleotides, the CDR3 is TGTGCCAGCTCACCACCGGGGGCCGATAATGAAAAACTGTTTTTT.

The V and J genes are TRBV11-3 and TRBJ2-7, with D maybe TRBD2 (6 bases). CDR1 and CDR2 from the germline V gene are SGHNT and YENEEA. Trimming cost V 8 bases and J 0 bases, with 11 bases left between them. This CDR3 spans 13 amino acids. CDR3 protein: CASFWGVSYEQYF. The CDR3 DNA sequence: TGTGCCAGCTTTTGGGGGGTCTCCTACGAGCAGTACTTC.

This clone was seen a single time. The rearrangement links TRBV13 to TRBJ2-5, with D perhaps TRBD1 (6 bases). Germline V CDR1 and CDR2: PRHDT, FYEKMQ (reference sequence). There are 14 residues in the CDR3. V was shortened by 5 bases and J by 5 bases, with 15 bases between the two germline ends. CDR3 nucleotide sequence: TGTGCCAGCAGCCAGATCCGGGACATGGAGACCCAGTACTTC. Its translation: CASSQIRDMETQYF.

The chain uses TRBV5-1 and TRBJ2-5; 8 positions match TRBD1. Per germline, CDR1 SGHRS and CDR2 YFSETQ. This CDR3 spans 19 amino acids. Trimming at V came to 0 bases and at J to 5 bases, leaving 18 bases not matched to a gene. CDR3 DNA sequence: TGCGCCAGCAGCTTGGCCGGGACGGCAGGGGGCAAGGGTCGCGAGACCCAGTACTTC. Translated, it gives CASSLAGTAGGKGRETQYF. Full variable domain (remainder filled in from reference TRBV5-1 and TRBJ2-5): KAGVTQTPRYLIKTRGQQVTLSCSPISGHRSVSWYQQTPGQGLQFLFEYFSETQRNKGNFPGRFSGRQFSNSRSEMNVSTLELGDSALYLCASSLAGTAGGKGRETQYFGPGTRLLVL.

V gene TRBV4-3 combines with J gene TRBJ2-2, with TRBD1 as a possible D gene (7 bases). The CDR3 is 16 residues long. The V and J ends lost 0 bases and 4 bases respectively, with 12 bases between them. The V gene's germline CDR1 is LGHNA and CDR2 YSLEER. The CDR3 loop reads CASSQDLRGVTGELFF. For the CDR3, the DNA is TGCGCCAGCAGCCAAGATCTCAGGGGGGTCACCGGGGAGCTGTTTTTT.

This clone was counted between two and nine times. The CDR3 region is CASSYSILSNEKLFF. CDR3 nucleotide sequence: TGTGCCAGCAGTTACTCGATACTATCTAATGAAAAACTGTTTTTT. The J gene is TRBJ1-4, the V gene TRBV6-5; no reliable D call. V was cut by 0 bases and J by 3 bases, with 8 bases left in between. Per germline, CDR1 MNHEY and CDR2 SVGAGI. The CDR3 has 15 amino acids.

V and J are TRBV9 and TRBJ2-5; D is uncertain. The CDR3 extends over 13 amino acids. V lost 3 bases and J 2 bases, leaving 8 bases between the germline ends. From germline, CDR1 is SGDLS and CDR2 YYNGEE. CDR3 sequence (DNA): TGTGCCAGCAGCGGTAATCGTCAAGAGACCCAGTACTTC. This encodes CASSGNRQETQYF. Based on the CDR3 plus reference TRBV9 and TRBJ2-5, the full variable domain is DSGVTQTPKHLITATGQRVTLRCSPRSGDLSVYWYQQSLDQGLQFLIQYYNGEERAKGNILERFSAQQFPDLHSELNLSSLELGDSALYFCASSGNRQETQYFGPGTRLLVL.

This chain joins TRBV7-9 and TRBJ1-1; D may be TRBD1 (5 bases). The CDR3 sequence is 18 residues long. CDR1 and CDR2 (germline): SEHNR, FQNEAQ (reference sequence). V shed 4 bases and J shed 1 base, with 22 bases lying between them. The CDR3 DNA sequence: TGTGCCAGCAGCTCCATCCGGGGCGGGGGGATTAAGAACACTGAAGCTTTCTTT. It yields the protein CASSSIRGGGIKNTEAFF. The full variable domain, rest sourced from reference TRBV7-9 and TRBJ1-1, is DTGVSQNPRHKITKRGQNVTFRCDPISEHNRLYWYRQTLGQGPEFLTYFQNEAQLEKSRLLSDRFSAERPKGSFSTLEIQRTEQGDSAMYLCASSSIRGGGIKNTEAFFGQGTRLTVV.

This chain joins TRBV4-1 and TRBJ2-2, with a possible D match to TRBD1 (6 bases). The CDR3 loop spans 17 amino acids. Per the germline V gene, CDR1 is MGHRA and CDR2 is YSYEKL. V was shortened by 0 bases and J by 3 bases, with 14 bases between the two germline ends. This chain's CDR3 is CASSQDWGYRDTGELFF. In DNA, the CDR3 is TGCGCCAGCAGCCAAGATTGGGGTTACAGGGACACCGGGGAGCTGTTTTTT.

A single count supports this clone. The chain links TRBV10-3 to TRBJ1-5; possible D gene TRBD1, 6 bases. Between the trimmed V and J ends, which lost 3 bases and 8 bases, there was a span of 14 bases. The CDR3 is 14 residues long. The germline gives CDR1 ENHRY, CDR2 SYGVKD. The CDR3 DNA reads TGTGCCATCAGTGAATCAGGGGAATTTAAGCCCCAGCATTTT. The encoded protein is CAISESGEFKPQHF.

The chain has TRBV5-4 and TRBJ1-6; a possible D gene is TRBD1 (5 bases). V lost 3 bases and J lost 6, with 13 bases in between. There are 15 residues in the CDR3. The germline V gene has CDR1 SGHNT and CDR2 YYREEE (reference sequence). The CDR3 region is CASSSPGTGNSPLHF. CDR3 nucleotide sequence: TGTGCCAGCAGCTCGCCGGGGACTGGTAATTCACCCCTCCACTTT.

This chain's CDR3 is CASLTGEKHQPQHF. CDR3 DNA: TGTGCCAGCCTCACCGGGGAGAAACATCAGCCCCAGCATTTT. The rearrangement links TRBV7-9 to TRBJ1-5, with no clear D. This CDR3 has 14 amino acids. Deletions cut 8 bases from V and 5 bases from J, with 16 bases between. Germline lookup yields CDR1 SEHNR and CDR2 FQNEAQ (reference sequence).

In this sample, this clone turned up a few times. The chain combines TRBV4-1 with TRBJ1-5; 9 bases are shared with TRBD1. The CDR3 loop spans 16 amino acids. Losses at the gene ends were 1 base for V and 7 bases for J; bases not matched to a gene: 8. The germline gives CDR1 MGHRA, CDR2 YSYEKL. This CDR3 reads CASSQGDTGGLQPQHF. For the CDR3, the DNA is TGCGCCAGCAGCCAAGGGGACACAGGGGGCTTGCAGCCCCAGCATTTT.

The genes are TRBV9 and TRBJ2-1; 11 bases align to TRBD1. The germline gives CDR1 SGDLS, CDR2 YYNGEE. V lost 3 bases to trimming and J lost 4 bases; unmatched junction nucleotides: 6. CDR3 size: 16 residues. CDR3 in DNA: TGTGCCAGCAGCGGCGGAGGGACAGGGGGTTACAATGAGCAGTTCTTC. Its protein product is CASSGGGTGGYNEQFF. The entire variable domain, with the rest obtained from reference TRBV9 and TRBJ2-1, is as follows: DSGVTQTPKHLITATGQRVTLRCSPRSGDLSVYWYQQSLDQGLQFLIQYYNGEERAKGNILERFSAQQFPDLHSELNLSSLELGDSALYFCASSGGGTGGYNEQFFGPGTRLTVL.

This clone was counted only a few times. This rearrangement joins TRBV5-1 to TRBJ1-5, with 11 positions matching TRBD1. Germline CDR1 is SGHRS and CDR2 is YFSETQ. V gave up 3 bases and J gave up 5 bases; unmatched junction bases: 7. There are 16 residues in the CDR3. CDR3 DNA: TGCGCCAGCAGCTCCGACGGACAGGGGGCCGATCAGCCCCAGCATTTT. Translating gives CASSSDGQGADQPQHF.

The chain carries TRBV5-6 and TRBJ1-1, with D perhaps matching TRBD1 (5 bases). Trimming took off 7 bases at V and 0 bases at J, with 10 bases between the two ends. The CDR3 totals 13 residues. The germline V gene encodes CDR1 SGHDT and CDR2 YYEEEE. This CDR3 reads CASLGHLNTEAFF. The DNA of the CDR3 is TGTGCCAGCCTAGGACACCTGAACACTGAAGCTTTCTTT.

The chain joins TRBV6-5 to TRBJ2-5; a possible D gene is TRBD1 (6 bases). CDR1 and CDR2 (germline): MNHEY, SVGAGI. Trimming cost V 6 bases and J 5 bases, with 19 bases left between them. The CDR3 consists of 15 residues. In DNA form, the CDR3 reads TGTGCCAGCAGAAGGGGGTACTTAGGAGCGGAGACCCAGTACTTC. Amino acid sequence: CASRRGYLGAETQYF.

This clone was found a few times. J is TRBJ1-1 and V is TRBV13; 7 bases line up with TRBD1. There are 16 residues in the CDR3. CDR1 is PRHDT and CDR2 is FYEKMQ in the germline V gene (reference sequence). Trimming took 5 bases from V and 1 from J; bases not matched to a gene: 10. The CDR3 sequence: CASSRDAAGGNTEAFF. CDR3 coding DNA: TGTGCCAGCAGCCGAGACGCGGCAGGGGGGAACACTGAAGCTTTCTTT.

The chain couples TRBV30 to TRBJ1-3; D is unresolved. Germline CDR1 reads GTSNPN; CDR2 reads SVGIG (reference sequence). Trimming removed 0 bases from V and 0 bases from J, with 9 bases in between. This CDR3 contains 15 residues. The CDR3 sequence: CAWSVHGHSGNTIYF. The DNA of the CDR3 is TGTGCCTGGAGTGTACATGGCCACTCTGGAAACACCATATATTTT.

This chain connects TRBV9 to TRBJ1-3, with D perhaps matching TRBD1 (6 bases). The CDR3 runs 15 residues. Looked up from germline, CDR1 is SGDLS and CDR2 is YYNGEE. Trimming removed 3 bases at V and 2 bases at J, with 12 bases between. The CDR3, as DNA: TGTGCCAGCAGCGGGCAACAGGGAACTGGAAACACCATATATTTT. It translates to CASSGQQGTGNTIYF.

The rearrangement uses TRBV28 and TRBJ1-2; D is ambiguous. The CDR3 has 15 residues. With 5 bases removed from V and 8 bases from J, the gap between germline ends came to 21 bases. Germline CDR1 and CDR2: MDHEN and SYDVKM. CDR3 bases: TGTGCCAGCAGTCCTCAGTGGAGGGCAGGTTACGGCTACACCTTC. Residues: CASSPQWRAGYGYTF.

In its sample, this clone was seen once. The V and J genes are TRBV7-2 and TRBJ2-5; TRBD2 agrees at 15 bases. The V gene's germline CDR1 is SGHTA and CDR2 FQGNSA. With V trimmed by 6 bases and J by 5 bases, 10 bases remained unmatched. CDR3 length equals 17 residues. The CDR3 nucleotides are TGTGCCAGCAGGAGGACTAGCGGGGGGGTCGTGGGGGAGACCCAGTACTTC. The encoded protein is CASRRTSGGVVGETQYF.

The gene calls are TRBV15 and TRBJ1-5, with D unclear. Per germline, CDR1 LNHNV and CDR2 YYDKDF (reference sequence). Trimming removed 0 bases from V and 4 bases from J, with 7 bases in between. CDR3 length: 14 residues. CDR3: CATSRDSRNQPQHF. CDR3 sequence (DNA): TGTGCCACCAGCAGAGATTCTCGGAATCAGCCCCAGCATTTT. Variable domain in full (rest from reference TRBV15 and TRBJ1-5): DAMVIQNPRYQVTQFGKPVTLSCSQTLNHNVMYWYQQKSSQAPKLLFHYYDKDFNNEADTPDNFQSRRPNTSFCFLDIRSPGLGDTAMYLCATSRDSRNQPQHFGDGTRLSIL.

This chain uses TRBV28 with TRBJ1-2, with a weak D call TRBD1 (6 bases). Trimming pared 6 bases from V and 5 bases from J, leaving 13 bases between. The CDR3 is 13 residues long. Germline V gene lookup returns CDR1 MDHEN and CDR2 SYDVKM. DNA for the CDR3: TGTGCCAGCAGCACAGGGTTTGAGTATGGCTACACCTTC. As protein: CASSTGFEYGYTF.

This rearrangement joins TRBV27 to TRBJ2-7, with TRBD1 matching over 8 bases. Germline lookup yields CDR1 MNHEY and CDR2 SMNVEV (reference sequence). Trimming removed 0 bases from V and 4 bases from J; junction bases left unmatched: 8. The length of the CDR3 is 16 residues. CDR3 nucleotides: TGTGCCAGCAGTTTATCGCCTCAGGGGGCGGTTTACGAGCAGTACTTC. This encodes CASSLSPQGAVYEQYF.